Following are 9 T cell receptor beta chains from one sample sequenced in a study of blood T cell repertoires in COVID-19. Produced via immunoSEQ multiplex PCR; TCRdb's table is partial and in-frame only. The table has fewer than 200,000 clones, around four fifths seen once. The specimen was PBMCs or T cells enriched from blood (not recorded which). These receptors all come from a woman aged 45-59 years in a cohort exposed to, infected with or recovered from COVID-19 (not recorded which).

The chain combines TRBV10-2 with TRBJ1-5; D might be TRBD1 (5 bases). The CDR3 consists of 13 residues. Trimming removed 8 bases at V and 3 bases at J, with 11 bases between. The germline V gene encodes CDR1 WSHSY and CDR2 SAAADI. The CDR3 DNA follows: TGCGCCAGCGGCAGACAGATCAATCAGCCCCAGCATTTT. This gives the protein CASGRQINQPQHF.

The genes are TRBV6-4 and TRBJ2-1; 10 positions agree with TRBD2. CDR3 length: 16 amino acids. V lost 0 bases to trimming and J lost 6 bases; unmatched junction nucleotides: 5. Per germline, CDR1 MRHNA and CDR2 SNTAGT. The CDR3 sequence is CASSDSGLAGVNEQFF. CDR3 coding DNA: TGTGCCAGCAGTGACTCGGGGCTAGCGGGAGTCAATGAGCAGTTCTTC.

The DNA of the CDR3 is TGTGCCTCCCGGGAGGACAATCAGCCCCAGCATTTT. It is translated as CASREDNQPQHF. The rearrangement uses TRBV28 and TRBJ1-5; no firm D call. CDR1 MDHEN and CDR2 SYDVKM come from the germline V gene. V was pared by 11 bases and J by 3 bases, with 11 bases between. The CDR3 has 12 residues.

The chain has TRBV9 and TRBJ2-3; D may be TRBD2 (6 bases). V lost 0 bases and J lost 4, with 15 bases in between. Germline V CDR1 and CDR2: SGDLS, YYNGEE. The CDR3 consists of 16 residues. CDR3 sequence (DNA): TGTGCCAGCAGCGTAGATTTGGAGGGGTGGGCAGATACGCAGTATTTT. The encoded protein is CASSVDLEGWADTQYF.

The V and J genes are TRBV24-1 and TRBJ1-2; no clear D gene. CDR3 size: 14 residues. The ends were cut back, 4 bases at V and 1 base at J, with 9 bases in the middle. CDR1 and CDR2 from the germline V gene are KGHDR and SFDVKD. CDR3 sequence (DNA): TGTGCCACCAGTGACCCCGGGTATAACTATGGCTACACCTTC. Its translation: CATSDPGYNYGYTF.

The V and J genes are TRBV7-2 and TRBJ2-3; 11 positions agree with TRBD1. V was clipped by 2 bases and J by 8 bases; unmatched bases: 9. This CDR3 comprises 16 residues. Germline-derived CDR1 and CDR2 are SGHTA and FQGNSA. CDR3 DNA: TGTGCCAGCAGCTTACGGACAGGGGGCGCTTCCAGTACGCAGTATTTT. Translating gives CASSLRTGGASSTQYF.

This chain connects TRBV19 to TRBJ1-2; no firm D call. Germline V gene lookup returns CDR1 LNHDA and CDR2 SQIVND (reference sequence). This CDR3 comprises 10 residues. Trimming stripped 10 bases from V and 9 bases from J, with 12 bases between. CDR3 residues: CATNSESYTF. The CDR3 coding sequence is TGTGCCACCAACAGTGAAAGCTACACCTTC.

This sequence joins TRBV10-3 and TRBJ2-2, with 9 bases aligning to TRBD2. CDR3 size: 16 residues. Germline V gene sequence: CDR1 ENHRY, CDR2 SYGVKD. With 6 bases clipped from V and 2 bases from J, the junction kept 7 bases outside the gene matches. CDR3 residues: CAIREPSGENTGELFF. The CDR3 DNA follows: TGTGCCATCAGGGAGCCTAGCGGGGAAAACACCGGGGAGCTGTTTTTT.

The V gene is TRBV6-1, the J gene TRBJ2-2; 9 positions agree with TRBD2. J gave up 0 bases and V 3 bases, and 5 bases lay outside the gene matches. Germline-derived CDR1 and CDR2 are MNHNS and SASEGT. The CDR3 runs 17 residues. Here the CDR3 DNA reads TGTGCCAGCAGTGAGTCGACTAGCGGAGCGAACACCGGGGAGCTGTTTTTT. Its protein product is CASSESTSGANTGELFF.